These 3 T cell receptor beta chains share one sample of origin, sequenced in a study of cytomegalovirus exposure and HLA in healthy donors. 60 Vbeta and 13 Jbeta primers were used in PCR. Generated by immunoSEQ multiplex PCR, the TCRdb table keeps only in-frame clones and is missing some. The table lists about 47,000 clones, 70% to 80% of them singletons. Sequencing input: PBMCs. These receptors originate from a young man in good health and CMV-seronegative.

The chain links TRBV5-1 to TRBJ2-5; 7 bases map to TRBD2. In germline, CDR1 is SGHRS, CDR2 YFSETQ. After removal of 3 bases from V and 3 bases from J, the junction contained 5 bases not matched to a gene. CDR3 length equals 14 residues. CDR3 sequence (DNA): TGCGCCAGCAGCTGGGGGGGAACGGAAGAGACCCAGTACTTC. As protein: CASSWGGTEETQYF.

The chain recombines TRBV6-5 with TRBJ1-5, with 8 nucleotides matching TRBD1. The CDR3 has 13 amino acids. V was pared by 5 bases and J by 6 bases, with 3 bases of the junction left unmatched. Per the germline V gene, CDR1 is MNHEY and CDR2 is SVGAGI. In nucleotides, the CDR3 is TGTGCCAGCAGTACAGGGGGGGCTCAGCCCCAGCATTTT. Protein: CASSTGGAQPQHF.

The chain combines TRBV5-1 with TRBJ1-3; no clear D. CDR1 and CDR2 (germline): SGHRS, YFSETQ. The CDR3 length is 20 residues. Deletions cut 7 bases from V and 0 bases from J, with 29 bases between. The CDR3 reads CASLKPAESTMFVSGNTIYF. DNA for the CDR3: TGCGCCAGCCTAAAACCTGCCGAGAGTACCATGTTCGTCTCTGGAAACACCATATATTTT.